Below are 24 T cell receptor beta chains sequenced from a single sample in a study of T cells after yellow fever vaccination. TCRdb processed the 5' RACE reads anew with MiXCR; each CDR3 protein has one entry. The data contain approximately 70,000 distinct CDR3 sequences, approximately 7% of them seen just once; the ten biggest clones take up 37%. Here the sequenced sample was CD8+ T cells sorted from PBMCs, taken approximately 40 days after the first yellow fever vaccination. The receptors here all came from a man aged 18 to 29 who received the YFV17D yellow fever vaccine.

A few counts support this clonotype. This rearrangement joins TRBV5-1 to TRBJ2-1, with 7 bases that match TRBD1. The germline V gene encodes CDR1 SGHRS and CDR2 YFSETQ. J gave up 1 base and V 5 bases, and 9 bases lay outside the gene matches. The CDR3 is 16 amino acids. The CDR3 is CASRVRQGISYNEQFF. The CDR3 nucleotides are TGCGCCAGCAGGGTTCGACAGGGTATATCCTACAATGAGCAGTTCTTC.

V and J are TRBV30 and TRBJ2-1; 7 bases match TRBD1. CDR1 is GTSNPN and CDR2 is SVGIG in the germline V gene (reference sequence). The CDR3 spans 12 residues. The junction had 7 bases not matched to a gene; V was cut back by 3 bases and J by 11 bases. Written as DNA, the CDR3 is TGTGCCTGGAGCCCAGGGGGAAATAAGCAGTTCTTC. This sequence encodes CAWSPGGNKQFF.

This clonotype showed up many times. The CDR3 region has the DNA TGCGCCAGCAGCTGGAGGGAGGGGTCGGCCGGGGAGCTGTTTTTT. As protein: CASSWREGSAGELFF. The chain links TRBV4-1 to TRBJ2-2, with TRBD2 matching 7 bases. Germline CDR1 MGHRA, CDR2 YSYEKL. The V gene end was trimmed by 5 bases and the J gene end by 6 bases; junction bases not matched to a gene: 9. CDR3 size: 15 residues.

This clonotype was observed at least ten times. The chain carries TRBV7-8 and TRBJ2-1; no definite D call. Germline lookup yields CDR1 SGHVS and CDR2 FQNEAQ. The CDR3 spans 15 residues. V was pared by 4 bases and J by 1 base, with 11 bases between. The CDR3 DNA reads as TGTGCCAGCAGCTCAAAGTCCTCTTCCTACAATGAGCAGTTCTTC. Its translation: CASSSKSSSYNEQFF.

This clonotype was observed many times. This chain connects TRBV10-1 to TRBJ1-1; D is unclear. Per the germline V gene, CDR1 is WNHNN and CDR2 is SYGVQD (reference sequence). This CDR3 has 12 amino acids. V lost 7 bases, J lost 0 bases, and 6 bases lay in between. CDR3 sequence: CASMGMNTEAFF. Here the CDR3 DNA reads TGCGCCAGCATGGGGATGAACACTGAAGCTTTCTTT.

This clonotype was seen many times. V gene TRBV5-1 combines with J gene TRBJ1-1, with a weak D call TRBD1 (5 bases). Germline V gene data show CDR1 as SGHRS and CDR2 as YFSETQ. The CDR3 has 14 residues. The ends were cut back, 0 bases at V and 1 base at J, with 7 bases in the middle. The CDR3 DNA reads TGCGCCAGCAGCTTGGTTCAGGGGAACACTGAAGCTTTCTTT. This codes for CASSLVQGNTEAFF.

The chain is built from TRBV12-3 or TRBV12-4 and TRBJ1-1; a possible D gene is TRBD1 (5 bases). V was cut by 1 base and J by 6 bases, with 9 bases left in between. The CDR3 spans 13 residues. The CDR3 is CASSLVGGSEAFF. CDR3 bases: TGTGCCAGCAGTTTAGTGGGGGGTTCTGAAGCTTTCTTT.

In its sample, this clonotype was seen many times. The chain is built from TRBV4-3 and TRBJ2-7; D is possibly TRBD1 or TRBD2 (5 bases each). CDR1 and CDR2 from the germline V gene are LGHNA and YSLEER. With 1 base removed from V and 2 bases from J, the gap between germline ends came to 18 bases. The CDR3 has 17 residues. The CDR3 DNA reads TGCGCCAGCAGCCAAGTGGGAGTCCGGGACGGAACCTACGAGCAGTACTTC. Protein product: CASSQVGVRDGTYEQYF.

The chain recombines TRBV30 with TRBJ1-1; D is undetermined. Germline V lookup: CDR1 GTSNPN, CDR2 SVGIG (reference sequence). The CDR3 length is 15 residues. With 0 bases removed from V and 1 base from J, the gap between germline ends came to 12 bases. Written as DNA, the CDR3 is TGTGCCTGGAGTGTAGTTCTGCGGGGGAACACTGAAGCTTTCTTT. Translation gives CAWSVVLRGNTEAFF.

In this sample, this clonotype turned up a few times. V gene TRBV4-1 combines with J gene TRBJ2-3; unclear D gene. Germline CDR1 reads MGHRA; CDR2 reads YSYEKL. CDR3 length: 17 amino acids. V was trimmed by 2 bases and J by 4 bases, leaving 19 bases between them. This chain's CDR3 is CASSQKVRARAPDTQYF. The DNA for the CDR3 is TGCGCCAGCAGCCAAAAGGTTCGCGCCCGGGCCCCAGATACGCAGTATTTT.

In its sample, this clonotype was seen a few times. The chain carries TRBV5-1 and TRBJ2-2; a possible D gene is TRBD2 (5 bases). Trimming took 7 bases from V and 1 from J, leaving 11 bases between them. This CDR3 is 14 amino acids long. The V gene's germline CDR1 is SGHRS and CDR2 YFSETQ. The CDR3 protein is CASDPGMNTGELFF. DNA for the CDR3: TGCGCCAGCGACCCCGGGATGAACACCGGGGAGCTGTTTTTT. Combining the CDR3 with reference TRBV5-1 and TRBJ2-2 gives the whole variable domain KAGVTQTPRYLIKTRGQQVTLSCSPISGHRSVSWYQQTPGQGLQFLFEYFSETQRNKGNFPGRFSGRQFSNSRSEMNVSTLELGDSALYLCASDPGMNTGELFFGEGSRLTVL.

This clonotype has at least ten counts. The V call is TRBV4-1, the J call TRBJ1-3, with D hard to call. The CDR3 runs 15 residues. The germline V gene encodes CDR1 MGHRA and CDR2 YSYEKL. V was pared by 2 bases and J by 1 base, with 9 bases between. The CDR3 here is CASSQSSGSGNTIYF. CDR3 nucleotide sequence: TGCGCCAGCAGCCAAAGTAGTGGGTCTGGAAACACCATATATTTT.

The table lists this clonotype with many counts. As DNA, the CDR3 is TGCGCCAGCAGCCCCAGCGGGGGGTACTACGAGCAGTACTTC. This encodes CASSPSGGYYEQYF. The J gene is TRBJ2-7, the V gene TRBV4-3; TRBD2 agrees at 9 bases. Germline values: CDR1 LGHNA, CDR2 YSLEER. The length of the CDR3 is 14 residues. V was pared by 4 bases and J by 3 bases, with 4 bases of the junction left unmatched.

At least ten counts were recorded for this clonotype. J is TRBJ2-3 and V is TRBV7-2, with TRBD1 matching 9 bases. The CDR3 runs 15 residues. V was pared by 4 bases and J by 2 bases, with 4 bases of the junction left unmatched. Germline assignment: CDR1 SGHTA and CDR2 FQGNSA. CDR3 sequence: CASSWTGANTDTQYF. The CDR3 DNA reads as TGTGCCAGCAGCTGGACAGGGGCCAACACAGATACGCAGTATTTT. The whole variable domain, filled in from reference TRBV7-2 and TRBJ2-3, reads GAGVSQSPSNKVTEKGKDVELRCDPISGHTALYWYRQSLGQGLEFLIYFQGNSAPDKSGLPSDRFSAERTGGSVSTLTIQRTQQEDSAVYLCASSWTGANTDTQYFGPGTRLTVL.

This clonotype was observed at least ten times. The rearrangement links TRBV7-6 to TRBJ2-2; D uncertain. Trimming stripped 0 bases from V and 5 bases from J, with 7 bases between. Germline-derived CDR1 and CDR2 are SGHVS and FNYEAQ. The CDR3 runs 14 residues. The CDR3 reads CASSLALFTGELFF. The CDR3 DNA reads TGTGCCAGCAGCTTAGCACTGTTTACCGGGGAGCTGTTTTTT.

This clonotype appeared once. The J gene is TRBJ2-3, the V gene TRBV5-1, with a tentative D call TRBD1 (5 bases). The CDR3 extends over 15 amino acids. V lost 3 bases and J 2 bases, leaving 13 bases between the germline ends. In germline, CDR1 is SGHRS, CDR2 YFSETQ. CDR3 nucleotides: TGCGCCAGCAGCTCCAGGGTTCGGTTCACAGATACGCAGTATTTT. Protein product: CASSSRVRFTDTQYF.

This clonotype was counted at least ten times. This chain uses TRBV4-1 with TRBJ1-2; D is ambiguous. The V gene lost 4 bases and the J gene lost 0 bases, with 12 bases spanning the gap. This CDR3 is 15 amino acids long. CDR1 is MGHRA and CDR2 is YSYEKL in the germline V gene. Here the CDR3 DNA reads TGCGCCAGCAGCCTCAAGATTCGGGCTAACTATGGCTACACCTTC. Its protein is CASSLKIRANYGYTF.

V usage is TRBV12-3 or TRBV12-4 and J usage is TRBJ1-2; TRBD1 might be the D (5 bases). V was cut by 4 bases and J by 0 bases, with 15 bases left in between. CDR3 size: 16 residues. The CDR3 spells CASSYLDGATNYGYTF. The CDR3, as DNA: TGTGCCAGCAGTTATTTAGATGGGGCCACTAACTATGGCTACACCTTC.

The chain carries TRBV7-6 and TRBJ1-3; TRBD1 is a possible D gene (6 bases). Trimming shortened V by 0 bases and J by 4 bases, and 19 bases separated the two germline ends. The germline V gene has CDR1 SGHVS and CDR2 FNYEAQ. The CDR3 totals 18 residues. CDR3 region: CASSLAGATGLAGNTIYF. The CDR3 DNA reads as TGTGCCAGCAGCTTAGCGGGAGCCACAGGGCTGGCCGGAAACACCATATATTTT.

This clonotype was detected many times. The chain employs TRBV27 and TRBJ2-3; tentatively, D is TRBD1 or TRBD2 (7 bases each). CDR3 size: 19 residues. Trimming shortened V by 4 bases and J by 4 bases, and 27 bases separated the two germline ends. CDR1 is MNHEY and CDR2 is SMNVEV in the germline V gene (reference sequence). The CDR3 region is CASSSPLGGGLTPSDTQYF. CDR3 DNA: TGTGCCAGCAGTTCACCTCTGGGAGGGGGCCTGACTCCCTCAGATACGCAGTATTTT.

In this sample, this clonotype turned up many times. The CDR3 loop reads CASSQDRHGAYEQYV. DNA for the CDR3: TGCGCCAGCAGCCAAGATCGTCACGGTGCCTACGAGCAGTACGTC. The J gene is TRBJ2-7, the V gene TRBV4-3; D is unresolved. The CDR3 totals 15 residues. The ends were cut back, 0 bases at V and 2 bases at J, with 11 bases in the middle. Germline V gene sequence: CDR1 LGHNA, CDR2 YSLEER.

This clonotype was counted between two and nine times. The chain links TRBV5-5 to TRBJ2-7, with TRBD2 as a possible D gene (5 bases). The CDR3 has 15 amino acids. Trimming left V 1 base short and J 6 bases short, with 17 bases between. The V gene's germline CDR1 is SGHKS and CDR2 YYEKEE (reference sequence). CDR3 loop: CASSLSGGLTPEQYV. DNA for the CDR3: TGTGCCAGCAGCTTGTCAGGCGGGTTGACCCCCGAGCAGTACGTC.

At least ten counts were recorded for this clonotype. The CDR3 is CASSRQRNTGELFF. The CDR3 DNA reads as TGCGCCAGCAGCAGGCAGAGAAACACCGGGGAGCTGTTTTTT. The V and J genes are TRBV5-1 and TRBJ2-2; D gene uncertain. V was pared by 4 bases and J by 2 bases, with 9 bases between. CDR1 and CDR2 (germline): SGHRS, YFSETQ. The CDR3 consists of 14 residues.

This clonotype was seen a few times. The chain links TRBV5-4 to TRBJ1-1, with D possibly TRBD1 on 5 matching bases. Germline-derived CDR1 and CDR2 are SGHNT and YYREEE (reference sequence). The CDR3 covers 12 residues. V lost 3 bases, J lost 5 bases, and 8 bases lay in between. CDR3 region: CASSWGTTEAFF. In nucleotides, the CDR3 is TGTGCCAGCAGCTGGGGGACGACTGAAGCTTTCTTT. Looking up the rest from reference TRBV5-4 and TRBJ1-1 gives the full variable domain: ETGVTQSPTHLIKTRGQQVTLRCSSQSGHNTVSWYQQALGQGPQFIFQYYREEENGRGNFPPRFSGLQFPNYSSELNVNALELDDSALYLCASSWGTTEAFFGQGTRLTVV.